The 13 T cell receptor beta chains in this list originate from one sample, sequenced in a study of Tregs in tolerant kidney transplant recipients. Related graft donors supplied nonmyeloablative bone marrow transplants, and mixed chimerism was transient. Repertoires were generated with immunoSEQ multiplex PCR, while TCRdb's copy carries only in-frame clones and drops some. This table has around 50,000 clones, around 90% appearing once. Sequences were derived from CD8+ T cells from blood (PBMCs), sampled 24 months after the transplant. Receptors originate from a human patient who received a combined kidney and bone marrow transplant. Some T cells may be the graft donor's.

The chain carries TRBV12-5 and TRBJ2-1; TRBD2 agrees at 12 bases. V shed 0 bases and J 7 bases; nucleotides not matched to a gene: 7. CDR1 and CDR2 (germline): LGHNT, FRNRAP. The CDR3 loop spans 17 amino acids. The CDR3 DNA reads as TGTGCTAGTGGTTTGGTACCCCTAGCGGGAGGGCTAAATGAGCAGTTCTTC. It encodes CASGLVPLAGGLNEQFF.

This clone has a single count. The chain has TRBV7-9 and TRBJ2-7; D is uncertain. Trimming removed 5 bases at V and 3 bases at J, with 11 bases between. The CDR3 runs to 13 residues. Germline CDR1 is SEHNR and CDR2 is FQNEAQ (reference sequence). The chain's CDR3 is CASSPPGIYEQYF. CDR3 nucleotide sequence: TGTGCCAGCAGCCCCCCCGGTATCTACGAGCAGTACTTC. The variable domain in full, with the rest retrieved from reference TRBV7-9 and TRBJ2-7, is DTGVSQNPRHKITKRGQNVTFRCDPISEHNRLYWYRQTLGQGPEFLTYFQNEAQLEKSRLLSDRFSAERPKGSFSTLEIQRTEQGDSAMYLCASSPPGIYEQYFGPGTRLTVT.

V gene TRBV4-1 combines with J gene TRBJ2-7; D is possibly TRBD1 (6 bases). The CDR3 is 16 amino acids. The germline V gene has CDR1 MGHRA and CDR2 YSYEKL. The V end was cut by 0 bases, the J end by 0 bases, with 12 bases between. The CDR3 DNA is TGCGCCAGCAGCCAAGATAGGGGGACGTTCTCCTACGAGCAGTACTTC. It yields the protein CASSQDRGTFSYEQYF.

A word on this clone: Distinct nucleotide sequences in the sample also encode this CDR3. The chain combines TRBV5-4 with TRBJ2-5, with D possibly matching TRBD1 (6 bases). This CDR3 is 15 amino acids long. Per the germline V gene, CDR1 is SGHNT and CDR2 is YYREEE (reference sequence). V lost 0 bases, J lost 3 bases, and 12 bases lay in between. The CDR3 here is CASSLGTVPKETQYF. As DNA, the CDR3 is TGTGCCAGCAGCTTGGGGACAGTCCCGAAAGAGACCCAGTACTTC.

J is TRBJ2-7 and V is TRBV5-6; 11 nucleotides agree with TRBD2. Germline V gene lookup returns CDR1 SGHDT and CDR2 YYEEEE. CDR3 length equals 16 residues. The trim removed 0 bases at V and 0 bases at J, leaving 2 bases unmatched. DNA for the CDR3: TGTGCCAGCAGCTTGGGTCTAGCGGGAGGCTCCTACGAGCAGTACTTC. This encodes CASSLGLAGGSYEQYF.

The CDR3 region has the DNA TGTGCCAGCAGCGTTAGCGGGGCCGCTCGGGAGACCCAGTACTTC. Protein: CASSVSGAARETQYF. This sequence joins TRBV9 and TRBJ2-5; the match to TRBD2 covers 8 bases. J gave up 5 bases and V 2 bases, and 8 bases lay outside the gene matches. CDR1 and CDR2 from the germline V gene are SGDLS and YYNGEE. This CDR3 has 15 amino acids.

This rearrangement joins TRBV10-3 to TRBJ1-1, with 8 bases that match TRBD1. The CDR3 sequence is 15 residues long. V was pared by 4 bases and J by 3 bases, with 7 bases of the junction left unmatched. In germline, CDR1 is ENHRY, CDR2 SYGVKD. Here the CDR3 reads CAISVNRGLYTEAFF. CDR3 nucleotides: TGTGCCATCAGTGTAAACAGGGGGTTGTACACTGAAGCTTTCTTT.

CDR3 in DNA: TGTGCCAGCACCCACTTACTAGCGGGAGGGTCGGGGGAGCTGTTTTTT. Translated: CASTHLLAGGSGELFF. This chain joins TRBV7-7 and TRBJ2-2, with 13 nucleotides matching TRBD2. There are 16 residues in the CDR3. Trimming cost V 7 bases and J 8 bases; bases outside gene matches: 10. The V gene's germline CDR1 is SSHAT and CDR2 FNYEAQ (reference sequence).

This clone has just a few counts. The chain recombines TRBV19 with TRBJ2-1; 10 nucleotides line up with TRBD1. After removal of 5 bases from V and 8 bases from J, the junction contained 6 bases not matched to a gene. The CDR3 has 14 residues. The V gene's germline CDR1 is LNHDA and CDR2 SQIVND (reference sequence). The CDR3 coding sequence is TGTGCCAGTAGTCGTTCGACAGGGGGCCATGAGCAGTTCTTC. This translates into CASSRSTGGHEQFF.

The chain links TRBV6-5 to TRBJ1-2, with 9 bases fitting TRBD1. After removal of 5 bases from V and 1 base from J, the junction contained 2 bases not matched to a gene. The CDR3 has 14 amino acids. CDR1 and CDR2 (germline): MNHEY, SVGAGI. In DNA form, the CDR3 reads TGTGCCAGCAGTACGGGACAGGGTAACTATGGCTACACCTTC. This encodes CASSTGQGNYGYTF.

This chain joins TRBV5-1 and TRBJ2-3, with 8 bases identical to TRBD1. The V gene's germline CDR1 is SGHRS and CDR2 YFSETQ. The CDR3 runs to 16 residues. The J segment lost 4 bases and the V segment lost 4 bases, leaving 11 bases of the junction unmatched. The CDR3 bases are TGCGCCAGCAGCCCTCCGGACAGGGTGTTTGCAGATACGCAGTATTTT. Its translation: CASSPPDRVFADTQYF.

DNA of the CDR3: TGTGCCACCGGGACAGACTATAGCAATCAGCCCCAGCATTTT. Encoded protein: CATGTDYSNQPQHF. The rearrangement uses TRBV15 and TRBJ1-5; TRBD1 aligns across 7 bases. The V and J ends lost 8 bases and 0 bases, in that order; junction bases with no gene match: 4. The CDR3 extends over 14 amino acids. The germline V gene encodes CDR1 LNHNV and CDR2 YYDKDF (reference sequence). The entire variable domain, with the rest obtained from reference TRBV15 and TRBJ1-5, is as follows: DAMVIQNPRYQVTQFGKPVTLSCSQTLNHNVMYWYQQKSSQAPKLLFHYYDKDFNNEADTPDNFQSRRPNTSFCFLDIRSPGLGDTAMYLCATGTDYSNQPQHFGDGTRLSIL.

A few counts support this clone. V gene TRBV19 combines with J gene TRBJ1-1; D not resolved. Trimming pared 0 bases from V and 4 bases from J, leaving 9 bases between. This CDR3 has 14 amino acids. CDR1 is LNHDA and CDR2 is SQIVND in the germline V gene (reference sequence). CDR3 amino acids: CASSIEEGGTEAFF. The CDR3 DNA follows: TGTGCCAGTAGTATAGAGGAGGGCGGCACTGAAGCTTTCTTT.